These 15 T cell receptor beta chains were sequenced from one sample in a study of cytomegalovirus exposure and HLA in healthy donors. Use of 60 Vbeta and 13 Jbeta primers characterized the PCR. Generated by immunoSEQ multiplex PCR, the TCRdb table keeps only in-frame clones and is missing some. The data hold 120,000 to 150,000 clones, with around 83% observed a single time. Sequencing used PBMCs. Source of these receptors: a male donor in good health and CMV-seropositive.

This sequence joins TRBV11-2 and TRBJ2-7, with 9 bases fitting TRBD2. The CDR3 extends over 18 amino acids. The germline V gene encodes CDR1 SGHAT and CDR2 FQNNGV. J lost 3 bases, V lost 5 bases, and 17 bases had no gene match. The DNA for the CDR3 is TGTGCCAGCAGCCGGGTGGAACCGGGACTAGCAGCCCACTACGAGCAGTACTTC. Translating it yields CASSRVEPGLAAHYEQYF.

This chain uses TRBV5-1 with TRBJ2-1; 10 nucleotides agree with TRBD1. CDR3 size: 16 residues. V shed 2 bases, J shed 8 bases, and the junction held 10 bases outside the gene matches. Germline V gene lookup returns CDR1 SGHRS and CDR2 YFSETQ. The CDR3, as DNA: TGCGCCAGCAGCTTATACCGGGACAGGGGTTATGATGAGCAGTTCTTC. Translation gives CASSLYRDRGYDEQFF.

The genes are TRBV11-1 and TRBJ2-7; D unresolved. The germline gives CDR1 SGHAT, CDR2 FQDESV (reference sequence). The V end lost 4 bases, the J end lost 3 bases, and 10 bases lay between the germline ends. This CDR3 region has 13 residues. The CDR3 sequence is CASSSDTIYEQYF. The CDR3 coding sequence is TGTGCCAGCAGCTCAGACACGATCTACGAGCAGTACTTC.

In regard to this clone: The same CDR3 can be traced to other DNA sequences in this sample. The rearrangement joins TRBV7-3 to TRBJ1-1, with a weak D call TRBD1 (5 bases). This CDR3 region has 13 residues. Trimming cost V 2 bases and J 3 bases, with 7 bases left between them. The V gene's germline CDR1 is SGHTA and CDR2 FQGTGA. The CDR3 sequence is CASSLQGDTEAFF. DNA for the CDR3: TGTGCCAGCAGCTTACAGGGTGACACTGAAGCTTTCTTT.

This chain joins TRBV5-1 and TRBJ2-1, with D perhaps TRBD2 (6 bases). Trimming left V 0 bases short and J 6 bases short, with 16 bases between. The CDR3 sequence is 16 residues long. Germline lookup yields CDR1 SGHRS and CDR2 YFSETQ. The CDR3 protein is CASSLGGDLSLNEQFF. CDR3 DNA sequence: TGCGCCAGCAGCTTGGGCGGGGATTTGAGCCTCAATGAGCAGTTCTTC.

The chain combines TRBV10-3 with TRBJ2-5; 10 nucleotides align to TRBD1. J was trimmed by 3 bases and V by 5 bases; bases with no gene match: 9. This CDR3 contains 16 residues. Germline V gene data show CDR1 as ENHRY and CDR2 as SYGVKD. The CDR3 nucleotides read TGTGCCATCAGTCAGGGACAGGGGACGGGGGAAGAGACCCAGTACTTC. Residues: CAISQGQGTGEETQYF.

The chain recombines TRBV2 with TRBJ2-3, with 9 nucleotides matching TRBD2. The CDR3 runs 17 residues. V shed 10 bases and J 1 base; nucleotides not matched to a gene: 15. Per germline, CDR1 SNHLY and CDR2 FYNNEI. CDR3 amino acids: CATGSGTSLIGTDTQYF. The CDR3 DNA reads TGTGCCACCGGGTCCGGGACTAGCCTTATTGGCACAGATACGCAGTATTTT.

This sequence joins TRBV15 and TRBJ2-4; D uncertain. CDR3 length equals 15 residues. The V end was cut by 0 bases, the J end by 6 bases, with 12 bases between. The germline V gene encodes CDR1 LNHNV and CDR2 YYDKDF (reference sequence). CDR3 amino acids: CATSREVGELNIQYF. CDR3 coding DNA: TGTGCCACCAGCAGAGAGGTCGGAGAGCTAAACATTCAGTACTTC.

This sequence joins TRBV5-1 and TRBJ1-5; 9 bases fit TRBD1. The CDR3 is made up of 17 amino acids. The germline V gene has CDR1 SGHRS and CDR2 YFSETQ. After removal of 1 base from V and 2 bases from J, the junction contained 7 bases not matched to a gene. The CDR3 sequence: CASSLSGTGSGNQPQHF. CDR3 coding DNA: TGCGCCAGCAGCTTGAGTGGGACAGGGTCTGGCAATCAGCCCCAGCATTTT. Full variable domain (rest looked up from reference TRBV5-1 and TRBJ1-5): KAGVTQTPRYLIKTRGQQVTLSCSPISGHRSVSWYQQTPGQGLQFLFEYFSETQRNKGNFPGRFSGRQFSNSRSEMNVSTLELGDSALYLCASSLSGTGSGNQPQHFGDGTRLSIL.

V usage is TRBV11-2 and J usage is TRBJ2-7; D not resolved. The CDR3 spans 15 residues. The V gene lost 2 bases and the J gene lost 5 bases, with 16 bases spanning the gap. Germline assignment: CDR1 SGHAT and CDR2 FQNNGV. CDR3 residues: CASSLLGSEVNEQYF. The CDR3 DNA is TGTGCCAGCAGCTTACTCGGCAGCGAGGTGAACGAGCAGTACTTC.

The chain recombines TRBV27 with TRBJ2-7; possibly TRBD2 for D (5 bases). The germline V and J ends were trimmed by 6 bases and 0 bases, with 18 bases remaining between them. This CDR3 has 16 residues. The germline V gene encodes CDR1 MNHEY and CDR2 SMNVEV (reference sequence). The DNA of the CDR3 is TGTGCCAGCAGCCCACTCAACTTAGGGAGCTCCTACGAGCAGTACTTC. It translates to CASSPLNLGSSYEQYF.

The rearrangement joins TRBV7-3 to TRBJ2-2; D is ambiguous. This CDR3 comprises 12 residues. Trimming shortened V by 3 bases and J by 5 bases, and 4 bases separated the two germline ends. The germline CDR1 and CDR2 sequences are SGHTA and FQGTGA. The CDR3 coding sequence is TGTGCCAGCAGCTTTTCAACCGGGGAGCTGTTTTTT. Its translation is CASSFSTGELFF.

This chain uses TRBV7-3 with TRBJ2-3; 10 bases agree with TRBD2. CDR3 size: 16 residues. The J segment lost 6 bases and the V segment lost 4 bases, leaving 10 bases of the junction unmatched. Germline lookup yields CDR1 SGHTA and CDR2 FQGTGA. This chain's CDR3 is CASSSVSGGLGDTQYF. The CDR3 DNA reads TGTGCCAGCAGCTCAGTTAGCGGGGGGCTCGGGGATACGCAGTATTTT.

The CDR3 sequence: CASSLGLARVRGYNEQFF. CDR3 coding DNA: TGTGCCAGCAGCCTGGGACTAGCGAGGGTGAGGGGGTACAATGAGCAGTTCTTC. The V and J genes are TRBV7-8 and TRBJ2-1, with TRBD2 matching 10 bases. Germline values: CDR1 SGHVS, CDR2 FQNEAQ. This CDR3 has 18 amino acids. V lost 5 bases and J lost 4; bases outside the gene matches: 14.

This chain links TRBV7-9 with TRBJ1-5; D perhaps matches TRBD1 (6 bases). The CDR3 has 19 amino acids. The V gene's germline CDR1 is SEHNR and CDR2 FQNEAQ (reference sequence). The V end lost 1 base, the J end lost 3 bases, and 22 bases lay between the germline ends. The CDR3 region has the DNA TGTGCCAGCAGCTTAGGAGGCAGGGGCTCTAGGTATGTCAATCAGCCCCAGCATTTT. Translation gives CASSLGGRGSRYVNQPQHF.